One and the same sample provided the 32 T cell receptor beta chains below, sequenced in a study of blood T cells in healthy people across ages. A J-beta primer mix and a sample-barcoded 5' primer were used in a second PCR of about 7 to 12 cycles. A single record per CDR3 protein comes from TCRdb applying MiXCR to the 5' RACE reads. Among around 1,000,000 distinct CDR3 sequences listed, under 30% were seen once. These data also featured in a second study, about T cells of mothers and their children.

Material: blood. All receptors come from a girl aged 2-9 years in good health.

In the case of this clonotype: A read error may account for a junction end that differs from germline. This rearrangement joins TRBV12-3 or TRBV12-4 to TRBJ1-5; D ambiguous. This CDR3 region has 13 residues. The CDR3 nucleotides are TGTGCCGGCAGTTTTGATAGCAATCAGCCCCAGCATTTT. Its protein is CAGSFDSNQPQHF.

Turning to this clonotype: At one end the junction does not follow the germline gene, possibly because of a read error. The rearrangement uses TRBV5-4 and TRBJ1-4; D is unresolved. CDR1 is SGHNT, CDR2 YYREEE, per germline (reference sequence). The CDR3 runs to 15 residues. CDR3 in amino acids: CATSGVGRSNEKLFF. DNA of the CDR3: TGTGCCACCAGCGGAGTAGGACGGAGTAATGAAAAACTGTTTTTT.

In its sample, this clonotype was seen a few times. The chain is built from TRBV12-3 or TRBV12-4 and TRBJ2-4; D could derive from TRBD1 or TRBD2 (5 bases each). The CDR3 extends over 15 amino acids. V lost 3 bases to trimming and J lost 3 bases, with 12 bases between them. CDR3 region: CASSFGGGGKNIQYF. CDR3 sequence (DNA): TGTGCCAGCAGTTTTGGTGGGGGTGGCAAAAACATTCAGTACTTC.

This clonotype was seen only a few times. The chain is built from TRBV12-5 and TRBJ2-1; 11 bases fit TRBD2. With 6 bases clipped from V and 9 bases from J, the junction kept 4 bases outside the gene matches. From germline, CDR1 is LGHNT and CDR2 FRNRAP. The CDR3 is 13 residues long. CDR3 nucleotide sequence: TGTGCTAGTGGACTAGCGGGAGCTCCTGAGCAGTTCTTC. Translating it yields CASGLAGAPEQFF.

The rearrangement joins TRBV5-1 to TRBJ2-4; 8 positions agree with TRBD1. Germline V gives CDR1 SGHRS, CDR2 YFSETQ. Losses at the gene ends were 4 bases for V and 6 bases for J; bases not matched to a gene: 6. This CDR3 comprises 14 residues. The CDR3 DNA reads TGCGCCAGCAGCCCGATAGGACAGGGAAACATTCAGTACTTC. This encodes CASSPIGQGNIQYF.

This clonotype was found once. As DNA, the CDR3 is TGTGCCAGCAGCGCCGGGGGGTGGCAGCAGTTCTTC. Translating gives CASSAGGWQQFF. The chain combines TRBV9 with TRBJ2-1; 7 bases are a match to TRBD2. The CDR3 totals 12 residues. The germline CDR1 and CDR2 sequences are SGDLS and YYNGEE. V trimming: 3 bases; J trimming: 11 bases; junction bases outside the gene matches: 5.

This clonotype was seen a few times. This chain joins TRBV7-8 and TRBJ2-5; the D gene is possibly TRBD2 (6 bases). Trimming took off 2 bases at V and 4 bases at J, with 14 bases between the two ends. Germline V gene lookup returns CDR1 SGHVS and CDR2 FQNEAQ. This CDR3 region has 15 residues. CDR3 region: CASSLWGEDRETQYF. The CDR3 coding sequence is TGTGCCAGCAGCTTATGGGGGGAAGATCGAGAGACCCAGTACTTC.

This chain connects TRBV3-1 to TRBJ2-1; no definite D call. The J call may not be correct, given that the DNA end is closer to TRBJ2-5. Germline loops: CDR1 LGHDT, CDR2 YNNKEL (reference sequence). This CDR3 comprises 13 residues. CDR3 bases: TGTGCCAGCAGCCCTCCGGCGGTGGAGACCCAGTACTTC. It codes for CASSPPAVETQYF.

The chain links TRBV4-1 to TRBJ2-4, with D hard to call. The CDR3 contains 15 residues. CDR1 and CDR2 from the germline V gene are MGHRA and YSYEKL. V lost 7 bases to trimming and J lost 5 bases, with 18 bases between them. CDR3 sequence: CASTFELGTQNIQYF. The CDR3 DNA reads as TGCGCCAGCACCTTTGAGCTGGGAACCCAAAACATTCAGTACTTC.

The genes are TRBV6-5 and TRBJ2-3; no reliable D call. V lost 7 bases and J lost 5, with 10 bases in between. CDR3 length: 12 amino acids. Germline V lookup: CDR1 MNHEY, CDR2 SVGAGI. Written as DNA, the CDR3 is TGTGCCAGCAATGAACCGGGAGATACGCAGTATTTT. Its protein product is CASNEPGDTQYF.

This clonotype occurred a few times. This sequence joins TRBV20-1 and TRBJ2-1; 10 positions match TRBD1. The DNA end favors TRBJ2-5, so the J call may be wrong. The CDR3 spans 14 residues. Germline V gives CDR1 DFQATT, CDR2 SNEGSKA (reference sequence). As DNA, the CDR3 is TGCAGTGCTAGGGTTACGGGACAGGGGGAGACCCAGTACTTC. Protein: CSARVTGQGETQYF.

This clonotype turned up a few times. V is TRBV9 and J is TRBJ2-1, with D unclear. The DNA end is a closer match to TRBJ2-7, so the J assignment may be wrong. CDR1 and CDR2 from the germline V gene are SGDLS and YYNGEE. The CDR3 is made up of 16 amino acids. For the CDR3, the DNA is TGTGCCAGCAGCGTATTCGAAACGACGGGCTCCTACGAGCAGTACTTC. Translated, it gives CASSVFETTGSYEQYF.

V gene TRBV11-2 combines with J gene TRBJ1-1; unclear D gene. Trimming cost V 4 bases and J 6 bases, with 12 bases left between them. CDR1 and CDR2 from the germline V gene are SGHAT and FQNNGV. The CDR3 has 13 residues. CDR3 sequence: CASSSVLDPEAFF. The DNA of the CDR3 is TGTGCCAGCAGCTCCGTCCTGGATCCTGAAGCTTTCTTT.

CDR3 residues: CASSLSPMGQETQYF. The DNA for the CDR3 is TGTGCCAGCAGTTTATCCCCTATGGGACAAGAGACCCAGTACTTC. J is TRBJ2-5 and V is TRBV12-3 or TRBV12-4; D not certain. This CDR3 has 15 amino acids. V lost 2 bases and J lost 2, with 12 bases in between.

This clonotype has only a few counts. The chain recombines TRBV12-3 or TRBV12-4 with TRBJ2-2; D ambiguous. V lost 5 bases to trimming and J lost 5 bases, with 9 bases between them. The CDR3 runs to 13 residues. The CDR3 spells CASSREQTGELFF. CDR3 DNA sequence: TGTGCCAGCAGTAGGGAACAAACCGGGGAGCTGTTTTTT.

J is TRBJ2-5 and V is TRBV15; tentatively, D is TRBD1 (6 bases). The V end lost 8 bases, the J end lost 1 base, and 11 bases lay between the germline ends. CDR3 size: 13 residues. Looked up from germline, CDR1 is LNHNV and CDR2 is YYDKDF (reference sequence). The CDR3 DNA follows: TGTGCCACCTCCCTGGACAGCCAAGAGACCCAGTACTTC. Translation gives CATSLDSQETQYF.

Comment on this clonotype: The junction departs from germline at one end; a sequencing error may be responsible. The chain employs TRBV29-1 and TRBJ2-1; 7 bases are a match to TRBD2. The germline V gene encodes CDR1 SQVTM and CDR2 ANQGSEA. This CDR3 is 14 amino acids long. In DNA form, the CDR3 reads TGCAGCGCCCTAATAGGGGCGGGGGAGAATGAGCAGTCCTTC. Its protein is CSALIGAGENEQSF.

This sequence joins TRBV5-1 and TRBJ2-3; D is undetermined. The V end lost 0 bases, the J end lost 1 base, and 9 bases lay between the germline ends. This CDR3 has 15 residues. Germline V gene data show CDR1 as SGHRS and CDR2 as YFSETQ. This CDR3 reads CASSLASPGTDTQYF. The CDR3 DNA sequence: TGCGCCAGCAGCTTGGCCTCTCCTGGCACAGATACGCAGTATTTT.

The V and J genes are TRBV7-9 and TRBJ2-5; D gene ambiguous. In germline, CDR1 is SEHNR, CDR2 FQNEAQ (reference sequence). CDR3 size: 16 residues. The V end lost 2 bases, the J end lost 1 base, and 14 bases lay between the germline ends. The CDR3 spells CASSLPPGEAQETQYF. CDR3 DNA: TGTGCCAGCAGCTTACCGCCTGGGGAAGCCCAAGAGACCCAGTACTTC.

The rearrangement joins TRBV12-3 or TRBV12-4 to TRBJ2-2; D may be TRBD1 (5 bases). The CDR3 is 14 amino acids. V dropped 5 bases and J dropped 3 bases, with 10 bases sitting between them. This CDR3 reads CASSPGRDTGELFF. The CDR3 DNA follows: TGTGCCAGCAGTCCCGGCAGGGACACCGGGGAGCTGTTTTTT.

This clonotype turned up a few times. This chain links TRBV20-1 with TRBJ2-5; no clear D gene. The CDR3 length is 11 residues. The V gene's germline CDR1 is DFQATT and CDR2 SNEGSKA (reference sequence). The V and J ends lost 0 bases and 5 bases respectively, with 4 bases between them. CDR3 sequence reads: CSARERETQYF. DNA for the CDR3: TGCAGTGCTAGAGAAAGGGAGACCCAGTACTTC.

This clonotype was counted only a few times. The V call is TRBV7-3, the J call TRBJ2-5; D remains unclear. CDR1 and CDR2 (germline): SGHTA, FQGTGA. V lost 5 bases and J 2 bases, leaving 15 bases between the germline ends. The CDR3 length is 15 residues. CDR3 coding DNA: TGTGCCAGCAGCCCGCACCTAACAGCTCAAGAGACCCAGTACTTC. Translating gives CASSPHLTAQETQYF.

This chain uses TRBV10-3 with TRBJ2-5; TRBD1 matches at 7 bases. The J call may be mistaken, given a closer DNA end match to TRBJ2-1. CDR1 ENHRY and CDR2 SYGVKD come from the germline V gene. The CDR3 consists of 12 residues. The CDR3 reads CAISGGQFEQFF. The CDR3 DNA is TGTGCCATCAGTGGGGGACAGTTTGAGCAGTTCTTC.

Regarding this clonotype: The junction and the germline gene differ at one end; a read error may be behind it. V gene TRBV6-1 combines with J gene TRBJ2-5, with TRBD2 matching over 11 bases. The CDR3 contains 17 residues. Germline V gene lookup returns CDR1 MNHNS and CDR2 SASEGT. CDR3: CAGSPTPGLAVGETQYF. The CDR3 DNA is TGTGCCGGCAGCCCAACCCCGGGACTAGCGGTAGGGGAGACCCAGTACTTC.

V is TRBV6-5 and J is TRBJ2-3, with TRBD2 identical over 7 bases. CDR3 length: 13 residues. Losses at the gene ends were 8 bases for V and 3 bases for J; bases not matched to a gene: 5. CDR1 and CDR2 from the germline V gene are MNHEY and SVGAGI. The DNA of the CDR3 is TGTGCCAGCGGGGCTAGCGGTACAGATACGCAGTATTTT. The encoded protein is CASGASGTDTQYF.

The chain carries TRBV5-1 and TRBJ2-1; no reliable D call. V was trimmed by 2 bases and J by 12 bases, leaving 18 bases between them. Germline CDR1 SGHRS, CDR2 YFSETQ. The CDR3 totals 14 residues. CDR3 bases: TGCGCCAGCAGCTTACCGGGCCAGGTTTTAGTGCAGTTCTTC. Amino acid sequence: CASSLPGQVLVQFF.

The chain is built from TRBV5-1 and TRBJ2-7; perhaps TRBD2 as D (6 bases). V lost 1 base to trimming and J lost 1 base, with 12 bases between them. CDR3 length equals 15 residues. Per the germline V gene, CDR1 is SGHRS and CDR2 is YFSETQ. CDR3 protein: CASSLFRGGSYEQYF. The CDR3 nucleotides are TGCGCCAGCAGCTTGTTCCGGGGAGGATCCTACGAGCAGTACTTC.

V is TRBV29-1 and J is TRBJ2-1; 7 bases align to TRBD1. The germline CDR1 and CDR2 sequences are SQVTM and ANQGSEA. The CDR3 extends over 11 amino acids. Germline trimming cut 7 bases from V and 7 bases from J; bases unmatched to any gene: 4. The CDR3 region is CSAYRGNEQFF. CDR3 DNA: TGCAGCGCATACAGGGGAAATGAGCAGTTCTTC.

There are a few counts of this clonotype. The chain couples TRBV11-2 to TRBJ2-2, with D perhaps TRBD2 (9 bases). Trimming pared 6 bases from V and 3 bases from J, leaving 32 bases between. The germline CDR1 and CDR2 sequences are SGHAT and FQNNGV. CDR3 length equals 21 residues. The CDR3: CASSPNTGGLAGIWYTGELFF. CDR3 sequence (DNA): TGTGCCAGCAGTCCCAACACAGGGGGGCTAGCGGGGATTTGGTACACCGGGGAGCTGTTTTTT.

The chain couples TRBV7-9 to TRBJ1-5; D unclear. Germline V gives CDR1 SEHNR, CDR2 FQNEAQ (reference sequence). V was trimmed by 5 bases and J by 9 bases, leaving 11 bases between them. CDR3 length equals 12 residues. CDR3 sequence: CASSLFPGPQHF. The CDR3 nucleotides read TGTGCCAGCAGCCTCTTTCCGGGGCCCCAGCATTTT.

CDR3 sequence (DNA): TGTGCCAGCAGTGCCTACGTGGATTACTATGGCTACACCTTC. It specifies CASSAYVDYYGYTF. The chain employs TRBV12-3 or TRBV12-4 and TRBJ1-2; D gene ambiguous. The CDR3 consists of 14 residues. V shed 5 bases and J shed 3 bases, with 13 bases lying between them.

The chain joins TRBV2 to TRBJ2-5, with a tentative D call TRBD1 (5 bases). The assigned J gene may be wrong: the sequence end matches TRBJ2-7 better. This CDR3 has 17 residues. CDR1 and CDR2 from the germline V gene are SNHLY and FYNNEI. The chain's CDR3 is CASSPWGGADPAYEQYF. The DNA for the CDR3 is TGTGCCAGCAGTCCCTGGGGTGGGGCAGACCCGGCCTACGAGCAGTACTTC.